The clone carrying this T cell receptor beta chain has ten or more counts. Its target is unknown. This specimen comes from a study of T cell repertoires in cytomegalovirus infection. Study summary: Evidence of both CMV infection and a matching HLA type came from public TCR beta signatures. The study, taken as a whole, reports: CMV carriers with the relevant HLA were identified by cumulative public TCR beta family frequency. The ex vivo response was dominated by HLA-C-restricted CMV-specific TCR beta clonotypes.

The CDR3 is 13 residues long. CDR1 and CDR2 from the germline V gene are MNHNS and SASEGT. V was pared by 6 bases and J by 5 bases, with 12 bases between. TCRdb re-called the reads through MiXCR, storing one row per CDR3 protein. The repertoire holds about 8,000 distinct CDR3 sequences, approximately 58% seen once, with roughly two thirds in the top ten. The specimen was PBMCs, sequenced either directly or after in vitro stimulation (not recorded which). V and J are TRBV6-1 and TRBJ2-3; tentatively, D is TRBD1 or TRBD2 (5 bases each). This sequence originates from a human donor in good health (CMV status not recorded). Some clones in this sample may be carry-over from other donors' samples. CDR3 in DNA: TGTGCCAGCAGAAGAGGGGCCGTAGATACGCAGTATTTT. Residues: CASRRGAVDTQYF.